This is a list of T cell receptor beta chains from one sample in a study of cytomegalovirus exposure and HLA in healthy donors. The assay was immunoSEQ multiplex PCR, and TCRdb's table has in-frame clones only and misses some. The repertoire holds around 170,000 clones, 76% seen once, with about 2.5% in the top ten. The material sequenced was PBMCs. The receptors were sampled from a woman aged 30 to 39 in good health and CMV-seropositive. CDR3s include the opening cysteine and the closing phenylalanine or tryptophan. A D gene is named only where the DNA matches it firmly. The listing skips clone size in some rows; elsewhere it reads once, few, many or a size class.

CDR3: CAWSVSSRGLGKLFF
DNA: TGTGCCTGGAGTGTATCGTCGCGGGGTCTTGGAAAACTGTTTTTT
D: .
size: .
J: TRBJ1-4
V: TRBV30

CDR3: CATSRDGSGNQPQHF
DNA: TGTGCCACCAGCCGGGATGGATCTGGCAATCAGCCCCAGCATTTT
D: .
size: .
J: TRBJ1-5
V: TRBV15

CDR3: CASSHGTTSSYEQYF
DNA: TGTGCCAGCAGCCACGGGACAACCAGCTCCTACGAGCAGTACTTC
D: .
size: .
J: TRBJ2-7
V: TRBV5-8

CDR3: CASSVTPGAKNIQYF
DNA: TGTGCCAGCAGCGTAACCCCAGGAGCCAAAAACATTCAGTACTTC
D: .
size: .
J: TRBJ2-4
V: TRBV9

CDR3: CASRTDRDHEQYF
DNA: TGCGCCAGCAGGACGGACAGGGACCACGAGCAGTACTTC
D: TRBD1
size: .
J: TRBJ2-7
V: TRBV10-1

CDR3: CAWSVSHIGNTIYF
DNA: TGTGCCTGGAGTGTCTCACACATTGGAAACACCATATATTTT
D: .
size: .
J: TRBJ1-3
V: TRBV30

CDR3: CATSRWISDNEQFF
DNA: TGTGCCACCAGCAGATGGATCAGCGACAATGAGCAGTTCTTC
D: .
size: .
J: TRBJ2-1
V: TRBV15

CDR3: CASSATGPGNTIYF
DNA: TGTGCCAGCAGTGCGACAGGGCCGGGAAACACCATATATTTT
D: TRBD1
size: .
J: TRBJ1-3
V: TRBV28

CDR3: CAAGGATTDTQYF
DNA: TGTGCGGCCGGAGGGGCCACCACAGATACGCAGTATTTT
D: .
size: .
J: TRBJ2-3
V: TRBV30

CDR3: CASSPDRGGGQPQHF
DNA: TGCGCCAGCAGCCCCGATCGGGGAGGGGGTCAGCCCCAGCATTTT
D: .
size: .
J: TRBJ1-5
V: TRBV4-3

CDR3: CASSPRRLNTGELFF
DNA: TGTGCCAGCAGCCCCCGGCGGCTGAACACCGGGGAGCTGTTTTTT
D: .
size: few
J: TRBJ2-2
V: TRBV7-8

CDR3: CASSFRQLLGQGNEKLFF
DNA: TGTGCCAGCAGCTTTAGGCAACTTTTGGGACAGGGGAATGAAAAACTGTTTTTT
D: TRBD1
size: .
J: TRBJ1-4
V: TRBV7-9

CDR3: CASSLNAPSYNEQFF
DNA: TGTGCCAGCAGCTTAAATGCCCCCAGTTACAATGAGCAGTTCTTC
D: .
size: .
J: TRBJ2-1
V: TRBV7-6

CDR3: CASSPSDSGVNIQYF
DNA: TGTGCCAGCAGCCCCTCTGATAGCGGGGTGAACATTCAGTACTTC
D: TRBD2
size: .
J: TRBJ2-4
V: TRBV7-2

CDR3: CASSLLLAGGINEQFF
DNA: TGCGCCAGCAGCCTACTACTAGCGGGGGGGATCAATGAGCAGTTCTTC
D: TRBD2
size: .
J: TRBJ2-1
V: TRBV4-3

CDR3: CAISERYEQYF
DNA: TGTGCCATCAGTGAGCGCTACGAGCAGTACTTC
D: .
size: .
J: TRBJ2-7
V: TRBV10-3

CDR3: CASSLAGGISYEQYF
DNA: TGCGCCAGCAGCTTGGCGGGGGGGATCTCCTACGAGCAGTACTTC
D: TRBD2
size: once
J: TRBJ2-7
V: TRBV5-1

CDR3: CASSFDRRNEQFF
DNA: TGTGCCAGCAGTTTCGACAGGAGGAATGAGCAGTTCTTC
D: .
size: .
J: TRBJ2-1
V: TRBV27

CDR3: CASSRAGGLRSEQFF
DNA: TGTGCCAGCAGCCGAGCGGGGGGGCTGAGGAGTGAGCAGTTCTTC
D: TRBD2
size: .
J: TRBJ2-1
V: TRBV7-2

CDR3: CASSQDLDGGFSGNTIYF
DNA: TGTGCCAGCAGCCAAGATCTTGATGGGGGCTTCTCTGGAAACACCATATATTTT
D: .
size: .
J: TRBJ1-3
V: TRBV14

CDR3: CAWSEKGPGTIYF
DNA: TGTGCCTGGAGTGAGAAGGGGCCGGGCACCATATATTTT
D: .
size: .
J: TRBJ1-3
V: TRBV30

CDR3: CASSGDRGTGYTF
DNA: TGTGCCAGCAGTGGCGACAGGGGGACTGGCTACACCTTC
D: TRBD1
size: few
J: TRBJ1-2
V: TRBV2

CDR3: CASSLGGGMNNEQFF
DNA: TGTGCCAGCAGCTTAGGTGGAGGGATGAACAATGAGCAGTTCTTC
D: .
size: .
J: TRBJ2-1
V: TRBV13

CDR3: CASSLVRGTGGYNEQFF
DNA: TGTGCCAGCAGCTTGGTGAGAGGGACGGGAGGCTACAATGAGCAGTTCTTC
D: TRBD2
size: .
J: TRBJ2-1
V: TRBV5-6

CDR3: CASSDPEPQHF
DNA: TGTGCCAGCAGTGATCCAGAGCCCCAGCATTTT
D: .
size: .
J: TRBJ1-5
V: TRBV2

CDR3: CASSLLVSYEQYF
DNA: TGTGCCAGCAGCCTCCTTGTCTCCTACGAGCAGTACTTC
D: .
size: .
J: TRBJ2-7
V: TRBV27

CDR3: CSVELWTGGMSFTEAFF
DNA: TGCAGCGTTGAACTCTGGACAGGGGGTATGTCCTTCACTGAAGCTTTCTTT
D: TRBD1
size: .
J: TRBJ1-1
V: TRBV29-1

CDR3: CASRDRGTHEQYF
DNA: TGTGCCAGCCGGGACAGGGGGACCCACGAGCAGTACTTC
D: TRBD1
size: .
J: TRBJ2-7
V: TRBV6-1

CDR3: CASIRGRGKSSQPQHF
DNA: TGTGCCAGCATAAGGGGGCGCGGGAAGAGCAGTCAGCCCCAGCATTTT
D: TRBD1
size: .
J: TRBJ1-5
V: TRBV7-9

CDR3: CASSQGQGYEQYF
DNA: TGTGCCAGCAGTCAGGGACAGGGCTACGAGCAGTACTTC
D: TRBD1
size: few
J: TRBJ2-7
V: TRBV6-5

CDR3: CASSQGGGTLYEQYF
DNA: TGCGCCAGCAGCCAAGGCGGGGGGACTCTCTACGAGCAGTACTTC
D: TRBD2
size: few
J: TRBJ2-7
V: TRBV4-3

CDR3: CAISVVGVRSGNTIYF
DNA: TGTGCCATCAGTGTAGTGGGAGTTCGCTCTGGAAACACCATATATTTT
D: .
size: .
J: TRBJ1-3
V: TRBV10-3

CDR3: CASSPRLLADNSPLHF
DNA: TGTGCCAGCAGCCCGAGACTGTTGGCCGATAATTCACCCCTCCACTTT
D: .
size: .
J: TRBJ1-6
V: TRBV7-2

CDR3: CASSYDRAGTEAFF
DNA: TGCGCCAGCAGCTACGACAGGGCTGGCACTGAAGCTTTCTTT
D: TRBD1
size: once
J: TRBJ1-1
V: TRBV4-1

CDR3: CAISVGGGKDYGYTF
DNA: TGTGCCATCAGTGTTGGGGGAGGAAAGGACTATGGCTACACCTTC
D: .
size: .
J: TRBJ1-2
V: TRBV10-3

CDR3: CASSPRGGISTDTQYF
DNA: TGTGCCAGCAGCCCCCGGGGAGGGATTAGCACAGATACGCAGTATTTT
D: TRBD2
size: once
J: TRBJ2-3
V: TRBV11-3

CDR3: CASSSISLVGVGADTQYF
DNA: TGTGCCAGCAGTTCCATAAGCCTGGTCGGGGTCGGGGCAGATACGCAGTATTTT
D: .
size: .
J: TRBJ2-3
V: TRBV28

CDR3: CAWSVLAGVSSYEQYF
DNA: TGTGCCTGGAGTGTTTTAGCGGGGGTGAGCTCCTACGAGCAGTACTTC
D: TRBD2
size: .
J: TRBJ2-7
V: TRBV30

CDR3: CASSTVQASGELFF
DNA: TGTGCCAGTAGTACGGTTCAGGCCTCCGGGGAGCTGTTTTTT
D: .
size: .
J: TRBJ2-2
V: TRBV19

CDR3: CASSAHPGRREQETQYF
DNA: TGTGCCAGCAGCGCACATCCGGGACGGAGGGAGCAAGAGACCCAGTACTTC
D: .
size: .
J: TRBJ2-5
V: TRBV9

CDR3: CASSLDSVMETQYF
DNA: TGTGCCAGCAGCTTAGATAGCGTGATGGAGACCCAGTACTTC
D: .
size: .
J: TRBJ2-5
V: TRBV11-2

CDR3: CASSLQGDSYNEQFF
DNA: TGTGCCAGCAGCCTACAGGGAGACTCCTACAATGAGCAGTTCTTC
D: .
size: .
J: TRBJ2-1
V: TRBV7-2

CDR3: CASSDREHGNQPQHF
DNA: TGTGCCAGCAGTGATAGGGAGCACGGCAATCAGCCCCAGCATTTT
D: .
size: once
J: TRBJ1-5
V: TRBV2

CDR3: CASSLRGQGLLQTQYF
DNA: TGTGCCAGCAGCTTGAGGGGACAAGGTCTGCTACAGACCCAGTACTTC
D: .
size: .
J: TRBJ2-5
V: TRBV5-6